This T cell receptor (beta chain) stems from a study of T cell responses to AZD1222 COVID-19 vaccine. In its sample, this clone ranks as medium-sized. Clones were read by immunoSEQ multiplex PCR, and TCRdb kept only the in-frame ones, dropping some. Among more than 150,000 clones listed, approximately 90% were seen once. The V gene's germline CDR1 is LNHDA and CDR2 SQIVND (reference sequence). The CDR3 runs 14 residues. The V end lost 3 bases, the J end lost 3 bases, and 12 bases lay between the germline ends. The material sequenced was peripheral blood, taken on day 0 of AZD1222 vaccination. The clonotype originates from an adult in good health. V is TRBV19 and J is TRBJ2-7; D remains ambiguous. The CDR3 spells CASSIDGTNYEQYF. The CDR3, as DNA: TGTGCCAGTAGTATTGACGGAACGAACTACGAGCAGTACTTC.